This paragraph covers one T cell receptor (beta chain) sequence. There is no known antigen for this receptor. Base qualities are not at hand, and no much larger clone is one base apart. This sample is part of a study of T cells and Merkel cell carcinoma outcomes (dated by TCRdb to between 2020 and 2021). Describing the broader study: The study looked at whether the tumor T-cell repertoire and T-cell density could predict clinical outcome in patients with Merkel cell carcinoma.

The protocol used for the library was the immunoSEQ multiplex PCR assay. The source is immuneACCESS, and TCRdb retained only in-frame sequences with V and J called. Part of the clones is not carried over; for the studies checked, unresolved V genes explain less than half of this, and the remainder is unexplained. The sample has roughly 1,900 clones on record, 70% to 80% of them singletons. The leading ten clones occupy 26% of the sample. Samples were obtained from patients with Merkel cell carcinoma. Results the study describes overall, beyond this receptor: According to the report, clinical outcomes in Merkel cell carcinoma patients could be predicted using T-cell density together with features of the T-cell repertoire.

Its CDR3 holds 14 amino acids, cysteine through phenylalanine. Just CDR3 DNA is preserved here, 42 bases in frame from base 1. The germline V gene specifies KGHSH as CDR1 and LQKENI as CDR2. Ends trimmed: V by 6 bases, J by 2 bases; bases unmatched to a gene: 4. The receptor was derived from a human donor with Merkel cell carcinoma. Specimen: tumor tissue from Merkel cell carcinoma. The chain links TRBV18 with TRBJ2-7; 10 central nucleotides agree with TRBD1. The bases read TGTGCCAGCTCCCCCGGGACAGGGGCCTACGAGCAGTACTTC. It encodes CASSPGTGAYEQYF. With all but the CDR3 taken from the reference TRBV18 and TRBJ2-7 genes, the full variable domain is: NAGVMQNPRHLVRRRGQEARLRCSPMKGHSHVYWYRQLPEEGLKFMVYLQKENIIDESGMPKERFSAEFPKEGPSILRIQQVVRGDSAAYFCASSPGTGAYEQYFGPGTRLTVT.